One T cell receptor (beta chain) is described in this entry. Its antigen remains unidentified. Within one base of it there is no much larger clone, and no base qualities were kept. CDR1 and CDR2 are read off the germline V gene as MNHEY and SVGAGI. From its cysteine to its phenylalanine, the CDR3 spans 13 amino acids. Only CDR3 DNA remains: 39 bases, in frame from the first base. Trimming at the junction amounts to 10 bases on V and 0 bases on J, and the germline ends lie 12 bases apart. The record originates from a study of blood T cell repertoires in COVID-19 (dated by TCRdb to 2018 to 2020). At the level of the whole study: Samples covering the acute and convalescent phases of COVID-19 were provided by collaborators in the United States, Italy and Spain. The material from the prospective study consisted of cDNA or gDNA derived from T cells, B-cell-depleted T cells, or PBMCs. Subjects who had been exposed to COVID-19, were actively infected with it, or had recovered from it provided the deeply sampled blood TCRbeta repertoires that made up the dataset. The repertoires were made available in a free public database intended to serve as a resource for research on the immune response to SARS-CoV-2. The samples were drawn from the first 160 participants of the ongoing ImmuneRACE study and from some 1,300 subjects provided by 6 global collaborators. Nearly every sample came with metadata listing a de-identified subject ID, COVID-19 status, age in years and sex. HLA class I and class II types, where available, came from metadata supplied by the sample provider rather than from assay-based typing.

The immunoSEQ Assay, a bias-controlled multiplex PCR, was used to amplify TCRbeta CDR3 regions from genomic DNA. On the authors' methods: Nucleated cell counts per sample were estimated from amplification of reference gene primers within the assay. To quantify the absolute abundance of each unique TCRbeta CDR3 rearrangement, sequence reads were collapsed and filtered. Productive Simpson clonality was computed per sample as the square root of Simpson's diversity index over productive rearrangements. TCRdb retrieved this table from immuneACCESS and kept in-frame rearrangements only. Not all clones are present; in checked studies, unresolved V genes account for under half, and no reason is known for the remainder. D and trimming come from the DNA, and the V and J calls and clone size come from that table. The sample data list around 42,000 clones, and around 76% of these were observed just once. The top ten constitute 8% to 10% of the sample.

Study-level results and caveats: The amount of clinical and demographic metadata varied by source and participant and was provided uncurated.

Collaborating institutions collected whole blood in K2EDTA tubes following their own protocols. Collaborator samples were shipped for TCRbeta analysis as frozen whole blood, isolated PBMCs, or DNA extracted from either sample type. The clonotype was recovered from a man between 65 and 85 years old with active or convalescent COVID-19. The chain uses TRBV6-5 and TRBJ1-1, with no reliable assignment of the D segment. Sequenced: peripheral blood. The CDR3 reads CATNFQVNTEAFF. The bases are TGTGCCACCAATTTTCAGGTGAACACTGAAGCTTTCTTT.